The 21 T cell receptor beta chains below come from one sample, sequenced in a study of blood T cell repertoires in COVID-19. The repertoire was sequenced with immunoSEQ multiplex PCR; TCRdb's copy has only in-frame clones and lacks some. This table holds approximately 150,000 clones, approximately 84% found once. The sample taken for sequencing was peripheral blood. Source of these receptors: a man aged 65 to 79 with active or convalescent COVID-19.

The gene calls are TRBV27 and TRBJ2-5; TRBD1 aligns across 7 bases. The CDR3 is 14 residues long. V shed 7 bases, J shed 4 bases, and the junction held 9 bases outside the gene matches. Germline CDR1 and CDR2: MNHEY and SMNVEV (reference sequence). CDR3 sequence (DNA): TGTGCCAGCAAGGGAACAGGGGTCCCAGAGACCCAGTACTTC. Translation gives CASKGTGVPETQYF.

V usage is TRBV5-5 and J usage is TRBJ1-2; TRBD1 might be the D (6 bases). With 2 bases removed from V and 5 bases from J, the gap between germline ends came to 13 bases. Germline CDR1 reads SGHKS; CDR2 reads YYEKEE (reference sequence). The CDR3 covers 14 residues. The CDR3: CASSFAGANYGYTF. The CDR3 DNA reads TGTGCCAGCAGCTTTGCAGGGGCGAATTATGGCTACACCTTC.

The rearrangement links TRBV27 to TRBJ2-1, with 7 bases matching TRBD2. Losses at the gene ends were 2 bases for V and 2 bases for J; bases not matched to a gene: 6. CDR3 length equals 16 residues. CDR1 and CDR2 from the germline V gene are MNHEY and SMNVEV (reference sequence). The CDR3: CASSLARGSPYNEQFF. The CDR3 DNA follows: TGTGCCAGCAGTTTAGCCCGCGGGAGTCCCTACAATGAGCAGTTCTTC.

The V call is TRBV24-1, the J call TRBJ2-5, with 11 positions matching TRBD2. The CDR3 is made up of 16 amino acids. V shed 3 bases and J 2 bases; nucleotides not matched to a gene: 4. The V gene's germline CDR1 is KGHDR and CDR2 SFDVKD. The CDR3 nucleotides read TGTGCCACCAGTGATCCGTTAGCGGGGGGGCAAGAGACCCAGTACTTC. This gives the protein CATSDPLAGGQETQYF.

V and J are TRBV15 and TRBJ2-1; D gene uncertain. This CDR3 contains 16 residues. Germline CDR1 and CDR2: LNHNV and YYDKDF (reference sequence). V was clipped by 5 bases and J by 2 bases, with 16 bases between them. Here the CDR3 reads CATSGNSYPPYNEQFF. CDR3 in DNA: TGTGCCACCAGCGGCAACAGCTACCCACCCTACAATGAGCAGTTCTTC.

The chain recombines TRBV6-2 or TRBV6-3 with TRBJ1-2, with 9 bases that match TRBD1. Germline V gives CDR1 MNHEY, CDR2 SVGEGT. The CDR3 covers 13 residues. The trim removed 1 base at V and 11 bases at J, leaving 5 bases unmatched. The chain's CDR3 is CASSYWTGEQYTF. As DNA, the CDR3 is TGTGCCAGCAGTTACTGGACAGGGGAGCAATACACCTTC.

The V and J genes are TRBV7-9 and TRBJ2-5; 8 nucleotides align to TRBD2. Germline V gives CDR1 SEHNR, CDR2 FQNEAQ (reference sequence). The V segment lost 3 bases and the J segment 4 bases; nucleotides outside the gene matches: 4. The length of the CDR3 is 14 residues. The CDR3 loop is CASSFASGGETQYF. For the CDR3, the DNA is TGTGCCAGCAGCTTCGCCAGCGGGGGAGAGACCCAGTACTTC.

This chain joins TRBV27 and TRBJ1-2; D is undetermined. The CDR3 loop spans 12 amino acids. Germline V gives CDR1 MNHEY, CDR2 SMNVEV (reference sequence). V lost 2 bases and J lost 8, with 9 bases in between. The CDR3 is CASSLMGDGYTF. CDR3 nucleotide sequence: TGTGCCAGCAGTTTAATGGGCGACGGCTACACCTTC.

This chain joins TRBV7-2 and TRBJ1-2; 8 bases map to TRBD1. Looked up from germline, CDR1 is SGHTA and CDR2 is FQGNSA. The CDR3 extends over 15 amino acids. With V trimmed by 1 base and J by 13 bases, 14 bases remained unmatched. The CDR3, as DNA: TGTGCCAGCAGCTTAGGGGCAGGGGGCGTTGAGAGGACCACCTTC. Protein sequence: CASSLGAGGVERTTF.

The chain uses TRBV6-5 and TRBJ1-1, with 8 bases matching TRBD1. V lost 7 bases and J lost 5; bases outside the gene matches: 6. The CDR3 spans 13 residues. Germline values: CDR1 MNHEY, CDR2 SVGAGI. The CDR3: CASTPTGVTEAFF. The CDR3 DNA reads as TGTGCCAGCACCCCGACAGGGGTGACTGAAGCTTTCTTT.

The chain joins TRBV6-5 to TRBJ2-7; possible D gene TRBD1, 6 bases. Trimming took 5 bases from V and 4 from J, leaving 9 bases between them. The CDR3 spans 12 residues. Germline CDR1 and CDR2: MNHEY and SVGAGI. For the CDR3, the DNA is TGTGCCAGCAGTACCGGACAGTACGAGCAGTACTTC. Its translation: CASSTGQYEQYF.

V gene TRBV9 combines with J gene TRBJ2-7; the D gene is possibly TRBD2 (6 bases). Germline CDR1 SGDLS, CDR2 YYNGEE. This CDR3 is built from 14 residues. V lost 3 bases and J 7 bases, leaving 17 bases between the germline ends. CDR3 sequence reads: CASSGGPRAGEQYF. The DNA of the CDR3 is TGTGCCAGCAGCGGCGGCCCCAGGGCGGGGGAGCAGTACTTC.

The chain's CDR3 is CASSAAGGKAFF. The CDR3 region has the DNA TGTGCCAGCAGCGCAGCAGGGGGGAAAGCTTTCTTT. This chain uses TRBV3-1 (or the pseudogene TRBV3-2) with TRBJ1-1; 7 nucleotides match TRBD1. V shed 5 bases, J shed 9 bases, and the junction held 6 bases outside the gene matches. The V gene's germline CDR1 is LGHDT and CDR2 YNNKEL (reference sequence). This CDR3 region has 12 residues.

The rearrangement joins TRBV10-3 to TRBJ1-1; possibly TRBD1 for D (6 bases). The germline V gene has CDR1 ENHRY and CDR2 SYGVKD. CDR3 length: 15 amino acids. V was cut by 6 bases and J by 0 bases, with 14 bases left in between. The chain's CDR3 is CAIRGQGNVNTEAFF. The CDR3 nucleotides read TGTGCCATCAGGGGGCAGGGGAACGTGAACACTGAAGCTTTCTTT.

This clone showed up just a few times. This chain links TRBV7-9 with TRBJ1-1, with D maybe TRBD1 (5 bases). The length of the CDR3 is 14 residues. V was cut by 8 bases and J by 0 bases, with 13 bases left in between. Germline V gene sequence: CDR1 SEHNR, CDR2 FQNEAQ (reference sequence). The chain's CDR3 is CASPPAGMNTEAFF. The DNA for the CDR3 is TGTGCCAGCCCCCCGGCAGGGATGAACACTGAAGCTTTCTTT.

The chain has TRBV5-1 and TRBJ2-7, with a tentative D call TRBD1 (6 bases). This CDR3 contains 14 residues. Germline V gives CDR1 SGHRS, CDR2 YFSETQ. Trimming pared 4 bases from V and 7 bases from J, leaving 18 bases between. As DNA, the CDR3 is TGCGCCAGCAGCAGCGGACAGAGCTTGGGGGAGCAGTACTTC. Protein product: CASSSGQSLGEQYF.

The gene calls are TRBV28 and TRBJ2-1; 8 bases are a match to TRBD1. J lost 9 bases, V lost 5 bases, and 6 bases had no gene match. The germline V gene has CDR1 MDHEN and CDR2 SYDVKM. There are 13 residues in the CDR3. The CDR3 DNA reads as TGTGCCAGCAGTACCTGGACAGGGAGTGAGCAGTTCTTC. Encoded protein: CASSTWTGSEQFF.

The chain uses TRBV5-4 and TRBJ2-3, with 9 positions matching TRBD2. Germline trimming cut 0 bases from V and 9 bases from J; bases unmatched to any gene: 5. The CDR3 is 14 residues long. Germline lookup yields CDR1 SGHNT and CDR2 YYREEE (reference sequence). The CDR3 DNA reads TGTGCCAGCAGCTTGGGAGCGGGGGGTACAACGCAGTATTTT. It yields the protein CASSLGAGGTTQYF.

The V call is TRBV11-2, the J call TRBJ1-5, with TRBD1 identical over 7 bases. With 5 bases clipped from V and 1 base from J, the junction kept 2 bases outside the gene matches. The germline V gene has CDR1 SGHAT and CDR2 FQNNGV. The CDR3 extends over 14 amino acids. The CDR3 DNA reads TGTGCCAGCAGCCCACAGGGGAGCAATCAGCCCCAGCATTTT. The encoded protein is CASSPQGSNQPQHF.

The chain is built from TRBV19 and TRBJ1-6; no firm D call. Germline V gene sequence: CDR1 LNHDA, CDR2 SQIVND (reference sequence). The ends were cut back, 3 bases at V and 0 bases at J, with 6 bases in the middle. The CDR3 has 15 amino acids. CDR3 loop: CASSMLSSYNSPLHF. The CDR3 DNA sequence: TGTGCCAGTAGTATGCTGAGCTCCTATAATTCACCCCTCCACTTT.

V usage is TRBV7-3 and J usage is TRBJ2-5, with a possible D match to TRBD2 (6 bases). Trimming pared 2 bases from V and 7 bases from J, leaving 23 bases between. Germline V gene lookup returns CDR1 SGHTA and CDR2 FQGTGA. The length of the CDR3 is 17 residues. The DNA for the CDR3 is TGTGCCAGCAGCTTATTTGGAGCGGGCCCAAGAAGCTCGACCCAGTACTTC. This gives the protein CASSLFGAGPRSSTQYF.